The 20 T cell receptor beta chains below come from one sample, sequenced in a study of technical replicates of blood from several donors. Here immunoSEQ multiplex PCR was the method, and the copy in TCRdb shows in-frame clones only, minus some. Among some 70,000 clones, roughly nine tenths were seen once, and the ten largest hold roughly 5%. The sequenced material came from PBMCs. These TCRs come from a human donor in good health. Some clones in this sample may be carry-over from other donors' samples.

V usage is TRBV2 and J usage is TRBJ2-1, with 7 positions matching TRBD2. The CDR3 is made up of 13 amino acids. The germline gives CDR1 SNHLY, CDR2 FYNNEI. V was clipped by 6 bases and J by 4 bases; unmatched bases: 3. CDR3 region: CASSGGRYNEQFF. The CDR3 nucleotides read TGTGCCAGCAGCGGGGGGAGATACAATGAGCAGTTCTTC. The variable domain in full, completed from reference TRBV2 and TRBJ2-1, reads EPEVTQTPSHQVTQMGQEVILRCVPISNHLYFYWYRQILGQKVEFLVSFYNNEISEKSEIFDDQFSVERPDGSNFTLKIRSTKLEDSAMYFCASSGGRYNEQFFGPGTRLTVL.

In this sample, this clone turned up once. This rearrangement joins TRBV7-9 to TRBJ2-7; 9 bases map to TRBD1. Unmatched junction bases numbered 17, after V lost 5 bases and J lost 6 bases. The CDR3 runs to 17 residues. Germline V gene lookup returns CDR1 SEHNR and CDR2 FQNEAQ (reference sequence). The CDR3 is CASSPLNGTGSLSEQYF. DNA for the CDR3: TGTGCCAGCAGCCCCTTAAACGGGACAGGGAGTCTGAGCGAGCAGTACTTC.

The genes are TRBV6-6 and TRBJ2-1; possible D gene TRBD2, 5 bases. Trimming took off 0 bases at V and 10 bases at J, with 13 bases between the two ends. Germline V gene lookup returns CDR1 MNHNY and CDR2 SVGAGI (reference sequence). The CDR3 loop spans 14 amino acids. The CDR3 DNA reads as TGTGCCAGCAGTTACTCGTACCGGGAACCGGAGCAGTTCTTC. Protein product: CASSYSYREPEQFF.

The CDR3 nucleotides read TGTGCCAGCACTAGGACAGCTGGGGCTGAAGCTTTCTTT. This codes for CASTRTAGAEAFF. The chain has TRBV6-5 and TRBJ1-1; D is perhaps TRBD1 (6 bases). The V end lost 7 bases, the J end lost 6 bases, and 15 bases lay between the germline ends. CDR3 length: 13 residues. Germline V gene data show CDR1 as MNHEY and CDR2 as SVGAGI.

V gene TRBV27 combines with J gene TRBJ2-5; 10 positions match TRBD1. Germline V gene lookup returns CDR1 MNHEY and CDR2 SMNVEV (reference sequence). CDR3 size: 16 residues. The junction had 10 bases not matched to a gene; V was cut back by 7 bases and J by 2 bases. The CDR3 sequence is CASKRDRGGTQETQYF. CDR3 sequence (DNA): TGTGCCAGCAAAAGGGACAGGGGAGGAACACAAGAGACCCAGTACTTC.

The chain has TRBV11-1 and TRBJ1-1; D gene uncertain. The germline V and J ends were trimmed by 3 bases and 8 bases, with 13 bases remaining between them. The CDR3 extends over 13 amino acids. Germline V gene lookup returns CDR1 SGHAT and CDR2 FQDESV (reference sequence). CDR3 protein: CASSFGRGAEAFF. In DNA, the CDR3 is TGTGCCAGCAGCTTTGGGCGGGGAGCAGAAGCTTTCTTT. Supplemented by reference TRBV11-1 and TRBJ1-1, the full variable domain reads EAEVAQSPRYKITEKSQAVAFWCDPISGHATLYWYRQILGQGPELLVQFQDESVVDDSQLPKDRFSAERLKGVDSTLKIQPAELGDSAMYLCASSFGRGAEAFFGQGTRLTVV.

V and J are TRBV19 and TRBJ1-6, with D perhaps matching TRBD1 (6 bases). Trimming took off 3 bases at V and 10 bases at J, with 16 bases between the two ends. This CDR3 is built from 15 residues. The V gene's germline CDR1 is LNHDA and CDR2 SQIVND (reference sequence). Written as DNA, the CDR3 is TGTGCCAGTAGTATCGGGGGGGCGCAAGTATCACCCCTCCACTTT. Translated: CASSIGGAQVSPLHF.

This clone was counted once. The rearrangement links TRBV5-1 to TRBJ1-5; 10 nucleotides match TRBD1. Trimming cost V 4 bases and J 4 bases; bases outside gene matches: 11. This CDR3 contains 17 residues. The germline CDR1 and CDR2 sequences are SGHRS and YFSETQ. The CDR3: CASSPTLTGGKNQPQHF. CDR3 DNA: TGCGCCAGCAGCCCAACCCTGACAGGGGGCAAGAATCAGCCCCAGCATTTT.

V and J are TRBV6-6 and TRBJ2-1; 8 bases align to TRBD2. CDR3 length equals 14 residues. After removal of 8 bases from V and 5 bases from J, the junction contained 8 bases not matched to a gene. CDR1 MNHNY and CDR2 SVGAGI come from the germline V gene (reference sequence). Here the CDR3 reads CASLRAGAHNEQFF. The CDR3 region has the DNA TGTGCCAGCCTCCGAGCGGGAGCCCACAATGAGCAGTTCTTC.

The rearrangement joins TRBV7-2 to TRBJ1-2; D is unresolved. Trimming took 2 bases from V and 5 from J, leaving 6 bases between them. CDR1 is SGHTA and CDR2 is FQGNSA in the germline V gene. CDR3 length: 12 residues. CDR3 in DNA: TGTGCCAGCAGCTTACGGGGTTATGGCTACACCTTC. Its translation: CASSLRGYGYTF.

V is TRBV13 and J is TRBJ2-7; D unclear. The CDR3 contains 14 residues. Per germline, CDR1 PRHDT and CDR2 FYEKMQ (reference sequence). Trimming took off 5 bases at V and 3 bases at J, with 14 bases between the two ends. CDR3 sequence: CASSTRSIGYEQYF. CDR3 DNA sequence: TGTGCCAGCAGCACCCGGTCCATCGGCTACGAGCAGTACTTC.

J is TRBJ2-2 and V is TRBV6-5; the D gene is possibly TRBD1 (6 bases). This CDR3 comprises 15 residues. Germline CDR1 is MNHEY and CDR2 is SVGAGI. Trimming pared 4 bases from V and 2 bases from J, leaving 11 bases between. The CDR3 is CASSFLGGNTGELFF. The CDR3 bases are TGTGCCAGCAGTTTCCTAGGGGGAAACACCGGGGAGCTGTTTTTT.

The CDR3 spells CASSQQGTLGTGELFF. CDR3 nucleotide sequence: TGCGCCAGCAGCCAACAGGGGACTCTCGGCACCGGGGAGCTGTTTTTT. The rearrangement links TRBV5-1 to TRBJ2-2, with a weak D call TRBD1 (7 bases). In germline, CDR1 is SGHRS, CDR2 YFSETQ. The CDR3 sequence is 16 residues long. V was pared by 4 bases and J by 4 bases, with 17 bases between.

The CDR3 reads CASSPGSPNYGYTF. Written as DNA, the CDR3 is TGTGCCAGTAGTCCCGGTAGCCCCAACTATGGCTACACCTTC. The chain has TRBV19 and TRBJ1-2; D ambiguous. Germline lookup yields CDR1 LNHDA and CDR2 SQIVND (reference sequence). V was pared by 5 bases and J by 2 bases, with 12 bases between. This CDR3 is 14 amino acids long.

The chain combines TRBV5-1 with TRBJ2-3; 12 bases agree with TRBD2. Germline V lookup: CDR1 SGHRS, CDR2 YFSETQ. This CDR3 comprises 16 residues. The V gene end was trimmed by 4 bases and the J gene end by 4 bases; junction bases not matched to a gene: 7. As DNA, the CDR3 is TGCGCCAGCAGCCGGACGACTAGCGGGAGTTCAGATACGCAGTATTTT. Protein: CASSRTTSGSSDTQYF.

The rearrangement uses TRBV7-9 and TRBJ2-2; D not certain. The germline CDR1 and CDR2 sequences are SEHNR and FQNEAQ (reference sequence). CDR3 length: 13 amino acids. V was pared by 5 bases and J by 2 bases, with 6 bases between. CDR3 sequence reads: CASSPSNTGELFF. The DNA of the CDR3 is TGTGCCAGCAGCCCGTCCAACACCGGGGAGCTGTTTTTT.

The CDR3 coding sequence is TGTGCCAGCAGCGCAAGACAGGCCCTGAGCACTGAAGCTTTCTTT. Its translation: CASSARQALSTEAFF. The J gene is TRBJ1-1, the V gene TRBV7-2; a weak D match, TRBD1 (6 bases). This CDR3 has 15 residues. V dropped 5 bases and J dropped 4 bases, with 17 bases sitting between them. The germline V gene encodes CDR1 SGHTA and CDR2 FQGNSA.

The chain carries TRBV5-1 and TRBJ2-2; D possibly corresponds to TRBD2 (6 bases). The CDR3 loop spans 15 amino acids. Per germline, CDR1 SGHRS and CDR2 YFSETQ. The ends were cut back, 3 bases at V and 5 bases at J, with 14 bases in the middle. In DNA, the CDR3 is TGCGCCAGCAGCTCTGGGCCCCGGGGGACCGGGGAGCTGTTTTTT. Encoded protein: CASSSGPRGTGELFF.

The V gene is TRBV7-8, the J gene TRBJ2-3, with TRBD1 identical over 9 bases. In germline, CDR1 is SGHVS, CDR2 FQNEAQ. J was trimmed by 0 bases and V by 1 base; bases with no gene match: 8. CDR3 length equals 18 residues. The chain's CDR3 is CASSLVTRGTGSTDTQYF. In DNA, the CDR3 is TGTGCCAGCAGCTTAGTGACCCGAGGGACAGGGAGCACAGATACGCAGTATTTT.

The J gene is TRBJ1-2, the V gene TRBV6-5; TRBD1 matches at 8 bases. Unmatched junction bases numbered 6, after V lost 8 bases and J lost 1 base. The CDR3 length is 14 residues. The germline V gene has CDR1 MNHEY and CDR2 SVGAGI. The CDR3: CASAGQEYNYGYTF. In DNA form, the CDR3 reads TGTGCCAGCGCGGGACAGGAGTATAACTATGGCTACACCTTC.